One sample yielded the 12 T cell receptor beta chains listed below, sequenced in a study of PD-1 blockade in classical Hodgkin lymphoma. As for time point: cycle 4 day 1 (C4D1), after five to seven weeks of nivolumab. Each patient relapsed following autologous stem cell transplantation, and prior brentuximab vedotin exposure differed. It was by magnetic negative selection that CD8+ T cells were isolated from thawed PBMCs. Produced via immunoSEQ multiplex PCR; TCRdb's table is partial and in-frame only. The sample lists about 19,000 clones, 88% occurring once. Sequenced material: CD8+ T cells from blood, taken before the fourth cycle of nivolumab. The receptors come from a human donor with classical Hodgkin lymphoma.

This chain joins TRBV27 and TRBJ2-1; 12 positions agree with TRBD2. CDR1 and CDR2 (germline): MNHEY, SMNVEV (reference sequence). The CDR3 covers 15 residues. V was pared by 7 bases and J by 7 bases, with 8 bases of the junction left unmatched. The CDR3 nucleotides are TGTGCCAGCATTCTGACTAGCGGGAGCTATAATGAGCAGTTCTTC. Encoded protein: CASILTSGSYNEQFF.

The chain carries TRBV9 and TRBJ2-5; perhaps TRBD2 as D (5 bases). CDR1 is SGDLS, CDR2 YYNGEE, per germline. This CDR3 spans 17 amino acids. The V end was cut by 7 bases, the J end by 4 bases, with 26 bases between. CDR3 amino acids: CASRAGPDSGSLETQYF. In nucleotides, the CDR3 is TGTGCCAGCCGAGCCGGCCCCGACTCGGGATCGTTAGAGACCCAGTACTTC.

This clone was observed a single time. The chain uses TRBV10-3 and TRBJ1-1; tentative D call: TRBD1 (6 bases). The V gene's germline CDR1 is ENHRY and CDR2 SYGVKD. This CDR3 has 14 residues. The V and J ends lost 1 base and 7 bases respectively, with 13 bases between them. The CDR3 here is CAISEYNSQGEAFF. For the CDR3, the DNA is TGTGCCATCAGTGAGTATAATTCACAGGGTGAAGCTTTCTTT.

The chain joins TRBV7-9 to TRBJ2-7; D uncertain. Per the germline V gene, CDR1 is SEHNR and CDR2 is FQNEAQ (reference sequence). Trimming took 5 bases from V and 2 from J, leaving 7 bases between them. The CDR3 sequence is 12 residues long. CDR3 DNA sequence: TGTGCCAGCAGCGGCCGCACCTACGAGCAGTACTTC. It encodes CASSGRTYEQYF.

The genes are TRBV2 and TRBJ2-7, with D perhaps TRBD2 (5 bases). The CDR3 loop spans 14 amino acids. V dropped 2 bases and J dropped 4 bases, with 12 bases sitting between them. CDR1 is SNHLY, CDR2 FYNNEI, per germline. The CDR3 here is CASSETSRGYEQYF. The CDR3 nucleotides read TGTGCCAGCAGTGAAACGTCCCGGGGATACGAGCAGTACTTC.

This clone has a single count. This chain uses TRBV28 with TRBJ2-3; D uncertain. CDR1 MDHEN and CDR2 SYDVKM come from the germline V gene. The CDR3 runs 12 residues. Between the trimmed V and J ends, which lost 8 bases and 0 bases, there was a span of 6 bases. CDR3 in amino acids: CASRASTDTQYF. In DNA, the CDR3 is TGTGCCAGCCGAGCCAGCACAGATACGCAGTATTTT.

This clone has just one count. V is TRBV7-2 and J is TRBJ2-3; possibly TRBD1 for D (6 bases). The CDR3 has 16 amino acids. The germline gives CDR1 SGHTA, CDR2 FQGNSA. With 2 bases removed from V and 2 bases from J, the gap between germline ends came to 14 bases. This CDR3 is CASSLPPDSYTDTQYF. The CDR3 DNA reads as TGTGCCAGCAGCTTACCCCCGGACAGTTACACAGATACGCAGTATTTT.

The chain has TRBV27 and TRBJ2-7, with D perhaps matching TRBD1 (6 bases). The CDR3 totals 16 residues. Looked up from germline, CDR1 is MNHEY and CDR2 is SMNVEV (reference sequence). V was clipped by 0 bases and J by 6 bases, with 18 bases between them. The DNA of the CDR3 is TGTGCCAGCAGTTTATCGGTAGGCAGGGGCCAAAGCGAGCAGTACTTC. This gives the protein CASSLSVGRGQSEQYF.

The chain combines TRBV19 with TRBJ2-7, with a tentative D call TRBD2 (5 bases). Looked up from germline, CDR1 is LNHDA and CDR2 is SQIVND (reference sequence). V was clipped by 3 bases and J by 4 bases, with 10 bases between them. The CDR3 runs 13 residues. CDR3 DNA sequence: TGTGCCAGTAGTATTTCTCCGGGATACGAGCAGTACTTC. Translating gives CASSISPGYEQYF.

J is TRBJ2-1 and V is TRBV5-1, with 8 positions matching TRBD2. Germline assignment: CDR1 SGHRS and CDR2 YFSETQ. V lost 0 bases, J lost 13 bases, and 9 bases stayed unmatched. The CDR3 extends over 14 amino acids. The CDR3 region is CASSLERREDQQFF. The CDR3 nucleotides read TGCGCCAGCAGCTTGGAGCGGCGGGAGGACCAACAGTTCTTC.

The rearrangement joins TRBV11-2 to TRBJ2-7; TRBD1 matches at 9 bases. The CDR3 spans 13 residues. CDR1 is SGHAT and CDR2 is FQNNGV in the germline V gene. Germline trimming cut 5 bases from V and 6 bases from J; bases unmatched to any gene: 5. This chain's CDR3 is CASSTRTGAEQYF. The DNA for the CDR3 is TGTGCCAGCAGCACCCGGACAGGGGCCGAGCAGTACTTC.

This chain uses TRBV27 with TRBJ1-5; D ambiguous. The germline gives CDR1 MNHEY, CDR2 SMNVEV (reference sequence). With 4 bases removed from V and 1 base from J, the gap between germline ends came to 5 bases. This CDR3 is 13 amino acids long. The CDR3 DNA follows: TGTGCCAGCAGTTCCTACAGCAATCAGCCCCAGCATTTT. Protein: CASSSYSNQPQHF.